This passage covers 20 T cell receptor beta chains from one sample sequenced in a study of blood T cells in healthy people across ages. A second PCR, run for roughly 7 to 11 cycles, used a sample-barcoded 5' primer plus a J-beta primer mix. From the 5' RACE reads, TCRdb called clonotypes with MiXCR, one entry per CDR3 protein. The table records hundreds of thousands of distinct CDR3 sequences, approximately 29% of them present only once. Material for sequencing was blood. The receptors were gathered from a woman older than 75 in good health.

This clonotype was detected ten times or more. V usage is TRBV7-2 and J usage is TRBJ1-6, with D unresolved. This CDR3 has 11 residues. Between the trimmed V and J ends, which lost 2 bases and 7 bases, there was a span of 0 bases. Germline-derived CDR1 and CDR2 are SGHTA and FQGNSA. This CDR3 reads CASSLNSPLHF. The CDR3, as DNA: TGTGCCAGCAGCTTAAATTCACCCCTCCACTTT.

The chain employs TRBV27 and TRBJ1-5, with a possible D match to TRBD1 (5 bases). V gave up 6 bases and J gave up 2 bases, with 14 bases separating them. CDR3 length: 15 residues. Per germline, CDR1 MNHEY and CDR2 SMNVEV (reference sequence). The CDR3 spells CASSRREDGNQPQHF. The CDR3 DNA reads as TGTGCCAGCAGCCGCAGGGAGGATGGCAATCAGCCCCAGCATTTT.

The DNA of the CDR3 is TGCAGTGCTAGAAATCGGGTAGCGGGAAACACCATATATTTT. This sequence encodes CSARNRVAGNTIYF. The chain couples TRBV20-1 to TRBJ1-3; no clear D. The germline V and J ends were trimmed by 2 bases and 4 bases, with 12 bases remaining between them. The CDR3 has 14 residues. CDR1 DFQATT and CDR2 SNEGSKA come from the germline V gene (reference sequence).

This clonotype occurred many times. The chain links TRBV7-2 to TRBJ2-7; 10 bases map to TRBD1. Trimming at V came to 4 bases and at J to 2 bases, leaving 5 bases not matched to a gene. The CDR3 contains 15 residues. CDR1 and CDR2 from the germline V gene are SGHTA and FQGNSA. CDR3 bases: TGTGCCAGCAGCTCATACGGGACAGGGGCCTACGAGCAGTACTTC. This translates into CASSSYGTGAYEQYF. The whole variable domain, filled in from reference TRBV7-2 and TRBJ2-7, reads GAGVSQSPSNKVTEKGKDVELRCDPISGHTALYWYRQSLGQGLEFLIYFQGNSAPDKSGLPSDRFSAERTGGSVSTLTIQRTQQEDSAVYLCASSSYGTGAYEQYFGPGTRLTVT.

For this clonotype: One base away lies a much larger clone, so this may be a sequencing read error. This chain uses TRBV7-2 with TRBJ2-7; D possibly corresponds to TRBD2 (6 bases). This CDR3 has 15 amino acids. Germline values: CDR1 SGHTA, CDR2 FQGNSA. Trimming stripped 1 base from V and 7 bases from J, with 17 bases between. The CDR3 coding sequence is TGTGCCAGCAGCTTAGGGCCCCCGGGGGTCTATGAGCAGTACTTC. It encodes CASSLGPPGVYEQYF.

This clonotype occurred many times. The chain joins TRBV7-8 to TRBJ2-1; 7 bases agree with TRBD2. The trim removed 1 base at V and 0 bases at J, leaving 6 bases unmatched. The CDR3 has 17 amino acids. Germline values: CDR1 SGHVS, CDR2 FQNEAQ. DNA for the CDR3: TGTGCCAGCAGCTTAGGTGGGCGGGGGAACTCCTACAATGAGCAGTTCTTC. Protein: CASSLGGRGNSYNEQFF.

The rearrangement links TRBV2 to TRBJ2-7, with D unresolved. The CDR3 runs to 14 residues. Trimming removed 7 bases at V and 0 bases at J, with 13 bases between. CDR1 is SNHLY, CDR2 FYNNEI, per germline. The CDR3 region has the DNA TGTGCCAGCATCAGACCGTCCAGCTCCTACGAGCAGTACTTC. Its translation: CASIRPSSSYEQYF.

Only one count was recorded for this clonotype. CDR3: CASSPTGLAGEQFF. DNA for the CDR3: TGCGCCAGCAGCCCCACGGGACTAGCGGGTGAGCAGTTCTTC. This chain links TRBV4-3 with TRBJ2-1; 12 nucleotides line up with TRBD2. Per the germline V gene, CDR1 is LGHNA and CDR2 is YSLEER. The junction had 4 bases not matched to a gene; V was cut back by 4 bases and J by 9 bases. This CDR3 region has 14 residues.

The CDR3 here is CASTSYWRLSYNEQYF. The CDR3 bases are TGTGCCAGCACCAGTTACTGGCGGCTCTCGTACAATGAGCAGTACTTC. The chain has TRBV6-5 and TRBJ2-7; D is ambiguous. This CDR3 comprises 16 residues. V gave up 7 bases and J gave up 7 bases, with 26 bases separating them. Germline V gives CDR1 MNHEY, CDR2 SVGAGI.

This chain connects TRBV7-9 to TRBJ2-1; 8 nucleotides align to TRBD2. The CDR3 totals 12 residues. V trimming: 8 bases; J trimming: 4 bases; junction bases outside the gene matches: 1. Germline values: CDR1 SEHNR, CDR2 FQNEAQ (reference sequence). As DNA, the CDR3 is TGTGCCAGCGAGCGGGAGTACAATGAGCAGTTCTTC. It translates to CASEREYNEQFF.

A few counts support this clonotype. A much more abundant neighbour one base away suggests this may be a read error. The chain employs TRBV10-3 and TRBJ1-1, with D uncertain. Looked up from germline, CDR1 is ENHRY and CDR2 is SYGVKD. There are 13 residues in the CDR3. CDR3 nucleotide sequence: TGTGCCATCAGTGGCTCTACGAACGCTGAAGCTTTCTTT. Protein: CAISGSTNAEAFF.

A word on this clonotype: This clone may be a read error of a much larger clone one base away. The gene calls are TRBV14 and TRBJ2-5; unclear D gene. The CDR3 is 14 amino acids. The germline CDR1 and CDR2 sequences are SGHDN and FVKESK. Trimming took 4 bases from V and 4 from J, leaving 13 bases between them. In DNA, the CDR3 is TGTGCCAGCAGCCGAGATCAAGTGGCAGAGACCCAGTACTTC. This codes for CASSRDQVAETQYF.

This clonotype was observed many times. The chain is built from TRBV5-1 and TRBJ2-7; TRBD2 matches at 13 bases. The length of the CDR3 is 14 residues. Trimming cost V 7 bases and J 6 bases; bases outside gene matches: 7. CDR1 is SGHRS and CDR2 is YFSETQ in the germline V gene. The CDR3 sequence is CASRTSGGGLEQYF. The CDR3 nucleotides are TGCGCCAGCCGGACTAGCGGGGGAGGTCTCGAGCAGTACTTC.

With regard to this clonotype: This clone may be a read error of a much larger clone one base away. The chain has TRBV6-6 and TRBJ1-2; 11 bases fit TRBD1. Germline trimming cut 5 bases from V and 4 bases from J; bases unmatched to any gene: 6. Germline loops: CDR1 MNHNY, CDR2 SVGAGI (reference sequence). The CDR3 runs to 15 residues. The DNA of the CDR3 is TGTGCCAGCAGTGGCCCGGGACAGGGGGGCTATGGCTACACCTTC. Amino acid sequence: CASSGPGQGGYGYTF.

Turning to this clonotype: A much larger clone lies one base from this, so it may be a read error. CDR3 loop: CSVDPGGAHNEQYF. The CDR3 region has the DNA TGCAGCGTTGATCCAGGGGGCGCACACAATGAGCAGTACTTC. This chain connects TRBV29-1 to TRBJ2-5; 8 positions agree with TRBD1. Trimming took 3 bases from V and 11 from J; bases not matched to a gene: 14. This CDR3 comprises 14 residues. Germline V CDR1 and CDR2: SQVTM, ANQGSEA.

This clonotype was seen many times. The chain carries TRBV6-2 or TRBV6-3 and TRBJ2-5, with D hard to call. Looked up from germline, CDR1 is MNHEY and CDR2 is SVGEGT. This CDR3 spans 13 amino acids. The V end lost 2 bases, the J end lost 5 bases, and 9 bases lay between the germline ends. This CDR3 is CASSYRIPETQYF. The CDR3 bases are TGTGCCAGCAGTTACCGGATTCCGGAGACCCAGTACTTC.

Worth noting for this clonotype: This may be a read error, as it is one base from a much larger clone. The rearrangement joins TRBV28 to TRBJ1-4; D perhaps matches TRBD1 (5 bases). The germline V gene encodes CDR1 MDHEN and CDR2 SYDVKM. The CDR3 is made up of 15 amino acids. The V and J ends lost 4 bases and 8 bases respectively, with 17 bases between them. The CDR3, as DNA: TGTGCCAGCAGTTCTCGGACAAGGGGATTGGAAAAACTGTTTTTT. Its protein is CASSSRTRGLEKLFF.

Written as DNA, the CDR3 is TGCGCCAGCAGCCCGATCCAGAGGGTGGGGGGAGAAAAACTGTTTTTT. It codes for CASSPIQRVGGEKLFF. This chain uses TRBV4-1 with TRBJ1-4; TRBD1 might be the D (5 bases). CDR3 size: 16 residues. V was clipped by 4 bases and J by 8 bases, with 20 bases between them. CDR1 MGHRA and CDR2 YSYEKL come from the germline V gene.

In its sample, this clonotype was seen many times. The chain couples TRBV6-1 to TRBJ2-3; 12 nucleotides align to TRBD1. CDR3 length: 16 residues. Germline V CDR1 and CDR2: MNHNS, SASEGT. Trimming at V came to 11 bases and at J to 0 bases, leaving 9 bases not matched to a gene. The CDR3 DNA reads as TGTGCCGGCCGCGTCGGGACAGGGGGCAGCACAGATACGCAGTATTTT. As protein: CAGRVGTGGSTDTQYF.

This clonotype was seen repeatedly, ten times or more. The chain's CDR3 is CARGGTYEQYF. The CDR3, as DNA: TGTGCCCGTGGGGGGACCTACGAGCAGTACTTC. V is TRBV30 and J is TRBJ2-7, with D possibly being TRBD2 (6 bases). CDR3 length: 11 amino acids. In germline, CDR1 is GTSNPN, CDR2 SVGIG (reference sequence). Trimming left V 8 bases short and J 2 bases short, with 10 bases between.